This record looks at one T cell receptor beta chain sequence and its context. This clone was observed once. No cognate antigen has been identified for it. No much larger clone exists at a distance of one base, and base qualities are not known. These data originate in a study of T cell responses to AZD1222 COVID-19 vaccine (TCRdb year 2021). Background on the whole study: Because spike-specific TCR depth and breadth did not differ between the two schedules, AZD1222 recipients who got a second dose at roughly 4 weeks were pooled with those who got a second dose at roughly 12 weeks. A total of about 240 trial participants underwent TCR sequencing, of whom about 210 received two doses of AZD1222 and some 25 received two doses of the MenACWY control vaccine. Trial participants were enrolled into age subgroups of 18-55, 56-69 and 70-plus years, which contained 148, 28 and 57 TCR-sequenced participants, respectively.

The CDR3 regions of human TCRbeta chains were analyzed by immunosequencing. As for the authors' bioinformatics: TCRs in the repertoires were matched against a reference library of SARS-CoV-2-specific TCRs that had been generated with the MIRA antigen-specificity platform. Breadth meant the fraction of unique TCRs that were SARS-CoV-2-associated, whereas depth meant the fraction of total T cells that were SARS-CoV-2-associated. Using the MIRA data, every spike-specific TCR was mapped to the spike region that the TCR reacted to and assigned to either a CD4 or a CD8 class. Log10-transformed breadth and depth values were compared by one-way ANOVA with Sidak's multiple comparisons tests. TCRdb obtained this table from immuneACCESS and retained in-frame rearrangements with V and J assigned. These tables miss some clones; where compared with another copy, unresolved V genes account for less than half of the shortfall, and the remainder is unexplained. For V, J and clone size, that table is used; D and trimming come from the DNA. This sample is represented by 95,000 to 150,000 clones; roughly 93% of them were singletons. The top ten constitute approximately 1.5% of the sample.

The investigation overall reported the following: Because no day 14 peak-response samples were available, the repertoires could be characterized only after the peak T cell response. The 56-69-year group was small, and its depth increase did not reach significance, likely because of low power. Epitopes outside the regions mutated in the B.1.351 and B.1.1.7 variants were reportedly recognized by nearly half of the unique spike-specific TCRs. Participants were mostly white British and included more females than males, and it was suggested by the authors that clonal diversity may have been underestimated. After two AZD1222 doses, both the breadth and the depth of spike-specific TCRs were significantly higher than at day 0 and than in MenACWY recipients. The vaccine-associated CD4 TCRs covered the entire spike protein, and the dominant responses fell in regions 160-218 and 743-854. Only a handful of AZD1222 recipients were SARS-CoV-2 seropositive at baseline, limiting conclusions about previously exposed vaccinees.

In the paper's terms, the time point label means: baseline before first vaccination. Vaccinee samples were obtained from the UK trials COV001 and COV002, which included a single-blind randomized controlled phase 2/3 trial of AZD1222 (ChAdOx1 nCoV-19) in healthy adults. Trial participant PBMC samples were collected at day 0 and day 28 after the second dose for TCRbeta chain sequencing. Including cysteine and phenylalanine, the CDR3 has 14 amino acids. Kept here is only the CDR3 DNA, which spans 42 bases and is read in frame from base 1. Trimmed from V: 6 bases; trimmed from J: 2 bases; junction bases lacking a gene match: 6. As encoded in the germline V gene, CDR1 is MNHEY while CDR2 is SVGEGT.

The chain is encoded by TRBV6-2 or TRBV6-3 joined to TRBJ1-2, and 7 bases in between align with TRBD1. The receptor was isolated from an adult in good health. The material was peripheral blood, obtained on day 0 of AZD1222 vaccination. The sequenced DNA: TGTGCCAGCAGCCAGGACAGGTCAAACTATGGCTACACCTTC. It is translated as CASSQDRSNYGYTF.